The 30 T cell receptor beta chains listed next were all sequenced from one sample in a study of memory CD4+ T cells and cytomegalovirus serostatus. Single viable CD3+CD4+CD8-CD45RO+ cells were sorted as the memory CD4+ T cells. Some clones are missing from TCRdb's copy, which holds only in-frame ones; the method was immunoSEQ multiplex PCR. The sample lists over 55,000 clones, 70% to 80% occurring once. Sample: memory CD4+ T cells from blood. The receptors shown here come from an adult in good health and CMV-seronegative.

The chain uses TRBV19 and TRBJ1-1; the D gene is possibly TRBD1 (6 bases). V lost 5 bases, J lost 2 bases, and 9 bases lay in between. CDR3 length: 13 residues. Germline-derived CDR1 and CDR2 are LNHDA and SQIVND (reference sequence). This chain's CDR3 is CASSWTDNTEAFF. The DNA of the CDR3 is TGTGCCAGTAGTTGGACAGACAACACTGAAGCTTTCTTT.

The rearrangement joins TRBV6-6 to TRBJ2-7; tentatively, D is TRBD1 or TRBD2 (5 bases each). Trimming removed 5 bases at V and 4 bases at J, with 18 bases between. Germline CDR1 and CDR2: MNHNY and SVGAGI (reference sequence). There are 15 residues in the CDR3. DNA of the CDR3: TGTGCCAGCAGTCAATCAGGAGTGGGGGTTTACGAGCAGTACTTC. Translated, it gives CASSQSGVGVYEQYF.

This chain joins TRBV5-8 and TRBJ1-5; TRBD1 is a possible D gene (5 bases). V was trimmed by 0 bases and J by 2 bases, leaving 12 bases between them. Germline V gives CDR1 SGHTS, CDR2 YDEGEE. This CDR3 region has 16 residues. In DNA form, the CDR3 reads TGTGCCAGCAGCTTGGTTACGGGGCGAGGCAATCAGCCCCAGCATTTT. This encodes CASSLVTGRGNQPQHF.

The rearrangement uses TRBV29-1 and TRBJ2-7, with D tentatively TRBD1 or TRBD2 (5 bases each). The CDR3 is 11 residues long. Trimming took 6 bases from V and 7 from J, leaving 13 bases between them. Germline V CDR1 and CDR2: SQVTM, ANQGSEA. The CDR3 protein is CSVGVVEEQYF. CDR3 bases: TGCAGCGTGGGGGTAGTTGAGGAGCAGTACTTC.

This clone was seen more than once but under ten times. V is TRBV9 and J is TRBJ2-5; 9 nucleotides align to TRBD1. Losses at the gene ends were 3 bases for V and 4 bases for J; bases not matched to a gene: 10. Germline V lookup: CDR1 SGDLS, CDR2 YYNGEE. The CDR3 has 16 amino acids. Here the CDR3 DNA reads TGTGCCAGCAGCGCCCGGGACAGGGAGGTGAGAGAGACCCAGTACTTC. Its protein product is CASSARDREVRETQYF.

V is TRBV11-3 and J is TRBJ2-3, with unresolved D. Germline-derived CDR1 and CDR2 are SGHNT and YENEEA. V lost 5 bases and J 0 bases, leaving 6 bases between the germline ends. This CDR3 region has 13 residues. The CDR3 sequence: CASSPPSTDTQYF. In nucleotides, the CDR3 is TGTGCCAGCAGCCCCCCCAGCACAGATACGCAGTATTTT.

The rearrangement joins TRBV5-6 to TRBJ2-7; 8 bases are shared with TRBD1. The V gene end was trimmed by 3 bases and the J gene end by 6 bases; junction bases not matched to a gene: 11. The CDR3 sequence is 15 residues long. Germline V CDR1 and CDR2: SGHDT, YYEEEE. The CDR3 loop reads CASSYTGGKGREQYF. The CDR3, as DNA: TGTGCCAGCAGCTATACAGGGGGAAAGGGTCGCGAGCAGTACTTC.

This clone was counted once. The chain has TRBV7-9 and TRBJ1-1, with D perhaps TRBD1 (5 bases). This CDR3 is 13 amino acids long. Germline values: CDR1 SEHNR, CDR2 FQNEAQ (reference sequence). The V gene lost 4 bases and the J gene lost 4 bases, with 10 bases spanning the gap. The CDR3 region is CASSYGGGTEAFF. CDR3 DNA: TGTGCCAGCAGCTACGGGGGTGGCACTGAAGCTTTCTTT.

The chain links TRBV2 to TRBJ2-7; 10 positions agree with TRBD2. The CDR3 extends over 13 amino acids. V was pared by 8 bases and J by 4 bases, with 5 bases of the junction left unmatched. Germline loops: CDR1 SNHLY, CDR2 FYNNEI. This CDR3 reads CASCRTSGYEQYF. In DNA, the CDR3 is TGTGCCAGCTGTAGGACTAGCGGTTACGAGCAGTACTTC.

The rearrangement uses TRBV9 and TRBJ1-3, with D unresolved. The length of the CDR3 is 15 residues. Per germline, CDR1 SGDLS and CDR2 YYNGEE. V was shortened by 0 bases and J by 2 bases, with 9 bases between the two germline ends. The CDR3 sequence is CASSVDTIAGNTIYF. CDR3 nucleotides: TGTGCCAGCAGCGTAGACACGATAGCTGGAAACACCATATATTTT.

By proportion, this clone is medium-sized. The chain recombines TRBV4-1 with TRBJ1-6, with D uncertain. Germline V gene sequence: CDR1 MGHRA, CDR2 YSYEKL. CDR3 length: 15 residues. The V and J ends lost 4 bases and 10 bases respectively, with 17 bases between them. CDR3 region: CASSRVGGLYSPLHF. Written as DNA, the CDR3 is TGCGCCAGCAGCCGCGTGGGAGGGCTCTACTCACCCCTCCACTTT.

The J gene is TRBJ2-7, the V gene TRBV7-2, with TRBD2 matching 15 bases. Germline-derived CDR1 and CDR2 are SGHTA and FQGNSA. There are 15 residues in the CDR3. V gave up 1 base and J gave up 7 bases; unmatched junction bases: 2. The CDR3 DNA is TGTGCCAGCAGCTTAGTCGGACTAGCGGGAGGGGAGCAGTACTTC. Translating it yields CASSLVGLAGGEQYF.

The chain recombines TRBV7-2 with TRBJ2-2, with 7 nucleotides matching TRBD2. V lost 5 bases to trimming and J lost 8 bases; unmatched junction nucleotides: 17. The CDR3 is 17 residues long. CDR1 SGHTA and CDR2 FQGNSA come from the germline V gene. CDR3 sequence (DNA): TGTGCCAGCAGCCCTTTGGGAGGGAGGCCGCATGTTGGGGAGCTGTTTTTT. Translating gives CASSPLGGRPHVGELFF.

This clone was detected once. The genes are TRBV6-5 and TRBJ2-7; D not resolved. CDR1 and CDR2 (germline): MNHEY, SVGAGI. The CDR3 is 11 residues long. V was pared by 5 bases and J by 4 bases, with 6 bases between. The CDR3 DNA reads TGTGCCAGCAGTACAGAATACGAGCAGTACTTC. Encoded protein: CASSTEYEQYF.

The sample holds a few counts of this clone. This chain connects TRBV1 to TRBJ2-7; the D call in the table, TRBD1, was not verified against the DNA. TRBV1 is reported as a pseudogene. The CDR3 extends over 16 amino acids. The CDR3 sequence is CTSSHSPLHRDYEQYF. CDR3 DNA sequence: TGCACCAGCAGCCACTCGCCCCTGCACAGGGACTACGAGCAGTACTTC.

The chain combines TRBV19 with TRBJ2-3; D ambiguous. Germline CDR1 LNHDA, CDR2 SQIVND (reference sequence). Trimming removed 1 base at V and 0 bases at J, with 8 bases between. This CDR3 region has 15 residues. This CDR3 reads CASSIGRTSTDTQYF. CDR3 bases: TGTGCCAGTAGTATAGGACGTACTAGCACAGATACGCAGTATTTT.

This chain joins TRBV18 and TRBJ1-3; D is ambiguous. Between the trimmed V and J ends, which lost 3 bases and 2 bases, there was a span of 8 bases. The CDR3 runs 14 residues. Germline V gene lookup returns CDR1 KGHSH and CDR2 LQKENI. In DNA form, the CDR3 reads TGTGCCAGCTCACCTTCCGGGGCTGGAAACACCATATATTTT. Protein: CASSPSGAGNTIYF. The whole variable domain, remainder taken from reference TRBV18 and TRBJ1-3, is NAGVMQNPRHLVRRRGQEARLRCSPMKGHSHVYWYRQLPEEGLKFMVYLQKENIIDESGMPKERFSAEFPKEGPSILRIQQVVRGDSAAYFCASSPSGAGNTIYFGEGSWLTVV.

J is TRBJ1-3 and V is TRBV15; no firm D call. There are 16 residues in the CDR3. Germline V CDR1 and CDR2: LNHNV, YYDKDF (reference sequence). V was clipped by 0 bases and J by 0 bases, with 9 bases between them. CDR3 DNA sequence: TGTGCCACCAGCAGAGATCCACAGAGCTCTGGAAACACCATATATTTT. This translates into CATSRDPQSSGNTIYF. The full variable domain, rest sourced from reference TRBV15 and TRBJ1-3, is DAMVIQNPRYQVTQFGKPVTLSCSQTLNHNVMYWYQQKSSQAPKLLFHYYDKDFNNEADTPDNFQSRRPNTSFCFLDIRSPGLGDTAMYLCATSRDPQSSGNTIYFGEGSWLTVV.

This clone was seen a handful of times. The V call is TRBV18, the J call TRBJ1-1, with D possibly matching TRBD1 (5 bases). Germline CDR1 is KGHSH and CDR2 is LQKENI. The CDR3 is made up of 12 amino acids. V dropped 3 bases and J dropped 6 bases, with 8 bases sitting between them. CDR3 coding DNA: TGTGCCAGCTCACCGGGGGGGGCTGAAGCTTTCTTT. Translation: CASSPGGAEAFF.

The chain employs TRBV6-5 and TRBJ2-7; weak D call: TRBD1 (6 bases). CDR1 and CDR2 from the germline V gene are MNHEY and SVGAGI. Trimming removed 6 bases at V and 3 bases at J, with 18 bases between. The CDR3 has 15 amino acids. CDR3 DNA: TGTGCCAGCAGAAAACAGGGAATCCAAAACTACGAGCAGTACTTC. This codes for CASRKQGIQNYEQYF.

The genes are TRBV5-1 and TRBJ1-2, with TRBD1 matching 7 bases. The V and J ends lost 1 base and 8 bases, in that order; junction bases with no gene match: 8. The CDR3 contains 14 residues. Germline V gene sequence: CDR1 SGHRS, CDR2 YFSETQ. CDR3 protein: CASSLWTGQGGYTF. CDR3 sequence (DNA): TGCGCCAGCAGCTTGTGGACAGGCCAGGGAGGCTACACCTTC.

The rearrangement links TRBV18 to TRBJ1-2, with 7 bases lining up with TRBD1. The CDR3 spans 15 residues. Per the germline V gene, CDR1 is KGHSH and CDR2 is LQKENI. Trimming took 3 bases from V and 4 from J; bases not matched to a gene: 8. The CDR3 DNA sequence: TGTGCCAGCTCACCGTCCGGGACAGAATCCTATGGCTACACCTTC. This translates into CASSPSGTESYGYTF.

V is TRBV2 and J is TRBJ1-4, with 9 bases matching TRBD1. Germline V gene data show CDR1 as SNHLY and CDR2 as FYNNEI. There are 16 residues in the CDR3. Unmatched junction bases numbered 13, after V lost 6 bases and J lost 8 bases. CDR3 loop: CASRSSRTGEGEKLFF. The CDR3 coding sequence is TGTGCCAGCAGGTCGTCCCGGACAGGGGAAGGGGAAAAACTGTTTTTT.

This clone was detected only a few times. The CDR3 nucleotides read TGTGCCACCAGCAGCAGAGCAGGGGGCGGGAACACCGGGGAGCTGTTTTTT. Amino acid sequence: CATSSRAGGGNTGELFF. The rearrangement uses TRBV15 and TRBJ2-2; 8 bases agree with TRBD1. V shed 3 bases, J shed 1 base, and the junction held 7 bases outside the gene matches. This CDR3 region has 17 residues. The germline V gene has CDR1 LNHNV and CDR2 YYDKDF (reference sequence).

The CDR3 loop reads CASSSSIGGKRMETEAFF. DNA of the CDR3: TGTGCCAGCAGCTCCAGTATCGGGGGTAAGCGAATGGAAACTGAAGCTTTCTTT. The rearrangement links TRBV7-2 to TRBJ1-1, with D perhaps matching TRBD1 (5 bases). Looked up from germline, CDR1 is SGHTA and CDR2 is FQGNSA. The CDR3 sequence is 18 residues long. Deletions cut 4 bases from V and 5 bases from J, with 26 bases between.

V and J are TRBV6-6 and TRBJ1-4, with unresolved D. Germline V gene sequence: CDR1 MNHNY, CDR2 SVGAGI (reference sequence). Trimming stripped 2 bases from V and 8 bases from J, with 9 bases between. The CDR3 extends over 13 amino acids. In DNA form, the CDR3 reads TGTGCCAGCAGTTACAAGCCGGGGGAAAAACTGTTTTTT. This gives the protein CASSYKPGEKLFF.

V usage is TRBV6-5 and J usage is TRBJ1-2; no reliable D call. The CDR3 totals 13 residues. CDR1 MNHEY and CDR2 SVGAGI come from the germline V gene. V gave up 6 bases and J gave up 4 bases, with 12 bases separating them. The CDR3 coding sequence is TGTGCCAGCAGGGACCGGGTCATCTATGGCTACACCTTC. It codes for CASRDRVIYGYTF.

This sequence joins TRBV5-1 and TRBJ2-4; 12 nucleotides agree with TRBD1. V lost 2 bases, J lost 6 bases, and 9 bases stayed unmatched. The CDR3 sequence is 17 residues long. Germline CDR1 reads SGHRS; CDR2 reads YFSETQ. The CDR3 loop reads CASSFLGQGALGNIQYF. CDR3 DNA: TGCGCCAGCAGCTTCCTGGGACAGGGGGCGCTTGGAAACATTCAGTACTTC.

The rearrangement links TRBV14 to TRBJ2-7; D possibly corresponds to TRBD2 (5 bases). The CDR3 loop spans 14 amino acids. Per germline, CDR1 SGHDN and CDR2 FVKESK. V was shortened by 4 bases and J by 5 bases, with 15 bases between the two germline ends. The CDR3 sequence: CASSRGSGFDEQYF. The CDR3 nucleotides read TGTGCCAGCAGCCGGGGTTCGGGGTTTGACGAGCAGTACTTC.

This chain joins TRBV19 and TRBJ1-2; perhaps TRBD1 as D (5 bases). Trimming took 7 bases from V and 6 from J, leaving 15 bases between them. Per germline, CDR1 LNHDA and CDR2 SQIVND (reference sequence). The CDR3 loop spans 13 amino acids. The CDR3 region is CASTRGVENGYTF. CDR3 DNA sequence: TGTGCCAGTACAAGAGGGGTAGAGAATGGCTACACCTTC.